This TCR beta chain was observed in a study of cytomegalovirus exposure and HLA in healthy donors. Whole-study context: Most donors, less than 85% of over 300 genotyped, fell in the Caucasian-associated ancestry cluster.

Samples came from healthy bone marrow donors. Donors were ostensibly healthy at sampling, although undocumented immune exposures were probable. The PCR ran on 60 Vbeta and 13 Jbeta primers. Method: immunoSEQ multiplex PCR; TCRdb's copy keeps in-frame clones and lacks some. The sample includes roughly 120,000 clones, about four fifths of them seen just once. Unmatched junction bases numbered 5, after V lost 0 bases and J lost 6 bases. Germline V gene data show CDR1 as LNHNV and CDR2 as YYDKDF (reference sequence). This CDR3 has 15 residues. The origin of this receptor is a woman aged 55-75 years in good health and CMV-seropositive. The chain links TRBV15 to TRBJ2-3, with 8 positions matching TRBD1. The specimen was PBMCs. CDR3 sequence: CATSRDPDRGDTQYF. CDR3 nucleotides: TGTGCCACCAGCAGAGACCCCGACAGGGGTGATACGCAGTATTTT. Full variable domain (missing parts from reference TRBV15 and TRBJ2-3): DAMVIQNPRYQVTQFGKPVTLSCSQTLNHNVMYWYQQKSSQAPKLLFHYYDKDFNNEADTPDNFQSRRPNTSFCFLDIRSPGLGDTAMYLCATSRDPDRGDTQYFGPGTRLTVL.